This T cell receptor (beta chain) was identified during a study of cytomegalovirus exposure and HLA in healthy donors. In the study overall: Early released data had approximately 86 million unique TCRs, all coming from HLA-typed donors. Findings of the study overall: Later analysis suggested links between common viral pathogens and several top significant clusters. Across all donors, roughly uniform sequencing depth was an assumption of the presence/absence analyses. Solely CMV serostatus was available to characterize immune exposure.

Use of 60 Vbeta and 13 Jbeta primers characterized the PCR. Only in-frame clones appear in the TCRdb table, and some are missing; sequencing was by immunoSEQ multiplex PCR. This table has about 90,000 clones, roughly 70% appearing once. This CDR3 is 14 amino acids long. Trimming shortened V by 2 bases and J by 0 bases, and 6 bases separated the two germline ends. CDR1 and CDR2 (germline): SGHRS, YFSETQ. Regarding this clone: Its target is not known.

This sequence was found in a woman between 45 and 65 years old in good health and CMV-seropositive. Specimen: PBMCs. The chain carries TRBV5-1 and TRBJ1-5; D possibly corresponds to TRBD1 (6 bases). CDR3 sequence reads: CASSLGGSNQPQHF. The CDR3 nucleotides read TGCGCCAGCAGCTTAGGGGGTAGCAATCAGCCCCAGCATTTT.